One and the same sample provided the 32 T cell receptor beta chains below, sequenced in a study of cytomegalovirus exposure and HLA in healthy donors. 13 Jbeta primers and 60 Vbeta primers were used for the PCR. Profiled with immunoSEQ multiplex PCR; TCRdb holds only in-frame clones, not every one. Of 85,000 to 100,000 clones in the sample, more than 65% were seen once. The specimen was PBMCs. Receptor source: a human donor in good health.

V and J are TRBV11-3 and TRBJ2-2; possible D gene TRBD2, 5 bases. CDR3 length: 13 amino acids. Germline V gives CDR1 SGHNT, CDR2 YENEEA. V was cut by 5 bases and J by 6 bases, with 10 bases left in between. CDR3 loop: CASSEGVAGELFF. In nucleotides, the CDR3 is TGTGCCAGCAGCGAGGGAGTGGCCGGGGAGCTGTTTTTT.

This chain uses TRBV5-6 with TRBJ2-5, with 7 positions matching TRBD2. The germline V gene has CDR1 SGHDT and CDR2 YYEEEE. After removal of 0 bases from V and 11 bases from J, the junction contained 13 bases not matched to a gene. The CDR3 spans 15 residues. CDR3 sequence: CASSLGGGSIKEQYF. The DNA of the CDR3 is TGTGCCAGCAGCTTGGGGGGAGGGTCGATTAAGGAGCAGTACTTC. The variable domain in full, with the rest retrieved from reference TRBV5-6 and TRBJ2-5, is DAGVTQSPTHLIKTRGQQVTLRCSPKSGHDTVSWYQQALGQGPQFIFQYYEEEERQRGNFPDRFSGHQFPNYSSELNVNALLLGDSALYLCASSLGGGSIKEQYFGPGTRLLVL.

V usage is TRBV6-5 and J usage is TRBJ2-1; 8 bases line up with TRBD1. V was clipped by 6 bases and J by 8 bases; unmatched bases: 9. The CDR3 totals 14 residues. Germline values: CDR1 MNHEY, CDR2 SVGAGI. CDR3: CASSPGQGIYEQFF. As DNA, the CDR3 is TGTGCCAGCAGCCCTGGACAGGGAATCTATGAGCAGTTCTTC.

The chain combines TRBV7-8 with TRBJ1-3; D not resolved. Germline CDR1 is SGHVS and CDR2 is FQNEAQ. V was pared by 8 bases and J by 0 bases, with 14 bases between. The CDR3 is 15 residues long. In DNA form, the CDR3 reads TGTGCCAGCCGGAGGACGGAAGACTCTGGAAACACCATATATTTT. Amino acid sequence: CASRRTEDSGNTIYF. Looking up the rest from reference TRBV7-8 and TRBJ1-3 gives the full variable domain: GAGVSQSPRYKVAKRGQDVALRCDPISGHVSLFWYQQALGQGPEFLTYFQNEAQLDKSGLPSDRFFAERPEGSVSTLKIQRTQQEDSAVYLCASRRTEDSGNTIYFGEGSWLTVV.

This chain joins TRBV5-4 and TRBJ2-5, with D perhaps TRBD2 (5 bases). Germline V gene lookup returns CDR1 SGHNT and CDR2 YYREEE (reference sequence). The CDR3 contains 18 residues. Trimming removed 4 bases at V and 1 base at J, with 23 bases between. CDR3 DNA sequence: TGTGCCAGCAGCGAGGGTTATAAAGCCGACAATATCCAAGAGACCCAGTACTTC. The encoded protein is CASSEGYKADNIQETQYF.

This sequence joins TRBV7-9 and TRBJ2-1; TRBD2 matches 13 bases. V shed 5 bases, J shed 4 bases, and the junction held 2 bases outside the gene matches. From germline, CDR1 is SEHNR and CDR2 FQNEAQ (reference sequence). The CDR3 has 15 amino acids. CDR3 nucleotide sequence: TGTGCCAGCAGCAAGACTAGCGGGGGGTACAATGAGCAGTTCTTC. Residues: CASSKTSGGYNEQFF.

The chain combines TRBV7-9 with TRBJ2-5, with TRBD1 identical over 7 bases. After removal of 5 bases from V and 5 bases from J, the junction contained 2 bases not matched to a gene. The CDR3 runs 12 residues. The V gene's germline CDR1 is SEHNR and CDR2 FQNEAQ (reference sequence). In nucleotides, the CDR3 is TGTGCCAGCAGCCAAGGGGGCGAGACCCAGTACTTC. This encodes CASSQGGETQYF.

The V gene is TRBV19, the J gene TRBJ1-2; D ambiguous. The CDR3 has 14 amino acids. The germline V and J ends were trimmed by 5 bases and 0 bases, with 10 bases remaining between them. Germline CDR1 reads LNHDA; CDR2 reads SQIVND (reference sequence). Here the CDR3 DNA reads TGTGCCAGTAGTCCCAGCGTTCCTAACTATGGCTACACCTTC. It codes for CASSPSVPNYGYTF. Filled out from reference TRBV19 and TRBJ1-2, the complete variable domain reads DGGITQSPKYLFRKEGQNVTLSCEQNLNHDAMYWYRQDPGQGLRLIYYSQIVNDFQKGDIAEGYSVSREKKESFPLTVTSAQKNPTAFYLCASSPSVPNYGYTFGSGTRLTVV.

The chain uses TRBV6-4 and TRBJ1-4, with TRBD1 matching 7 bases. Germline V gene sequence: CDR1 MRHNA, CDR2 SNTAGT. This CDR3 contains 18 residues. V was pared by 0 bases and J by 7 bases, with 14 bases of the junction left unmatched. The CDR3 sequence is CASSDSRGTALVSEKLFF. In DNA, the CDR3 is TGTGCCAGCAGTGACTCCCGGGGGACAGCCCTTGTAAGTGAAAAACTGTTTTTT.

This rearrangement joins TRBV5-4 to TRBJ1-5, with TRBD1 matching over 7 bases. V gave up 4 bases and J gave up 3 bases; unmatched junction bases: 7. Germline CDR1 SGHNT, CDR2 YYREEE (reference sequence). CDR3 length: 15 amino acids. DNA for the CDR3: TGTGCCAGCAGCGCCGGGACAGTCATCAATCAGCCCCAGCATTTT. It encodes CASSAGTVINQPQHF.

The chain carries TRBV5-1 and TRBJ1-4, with 8 bases matching TRBD1. Germline assignment: CDR1 SGHRS and CDR2 YFSETQ. CDR3 length: 14 residues. Trimming removed 4 bases from V and 7 bases from J; junction bases left unmatched: 6. This CDR3 reads CASSQTGVVEKLFF. CDR3 in DNA: TGCGCCAGCAGCCAGACAGGGGTTGTTGAAAAACTGTTTTTT.

V is TRBV5-6 and J is TRBJ2-6, with 8 nucleotides matching TRBD2. The CDR3 contains 18 residues. Germline V CDR1 and CDR2: SGHDT, YYEEEE. J gave up 2 bases and V 3 bases, and 10 bases lay outside the gene matches. The CDR3 here is CASSSNLGGAAGANVLTF. The CDR3 DNA is TGTGCCAGCAGCTCAAATCTCGGGGGGGCTGCTGGGGCCAACGTCCTGACTTTC.

The genes are TRBV5-1 and TRBJ2-7, with TRBD1 matching over 9 bases. The CDR3 extends over 17 amino acids. V shed 0 bases and J 3 bases; nucleotides not matched to a gene: 10. Germline-derived CDR1 and CDR2 are SGHRS and YFSETQ. The CDR3 DNA sequence: TGCGCCAGCAGCTTGGCACATGGACAGGGGACCCTCTACGAGCAGTACTTC. This encodes CASSLAHGQGTLYEQYF.

V gene TRBV29-1 combines with J gene TRBJ2-2; 8 bases are a match to TRBD1. Germline CDR1 SQVTM, CDR2 ANQGSEA. This CDR3 contains 16 residues. Trimming at V came to 7 bases and at J to 5 bases, leaving 15 bases not matched to a gene. The CDR3 is CSALGAGTGGTGELFF. For the CDR3, the DNA is TGCAGCGCCCTGGGGGCCGGTACAGGGGGTACCGGGGAGCTGTTTTTT.

The chain recombines TRBV13 with TRBJ2-7; 14 bases fit TRBD2. Trimming at V came to 0 bases and at J to 0 bases, leaving 7 bases not matched to a gene. Germline CDR1 and CDR2: PRHDT and FYEKMQ (reference sequence). CDR3 size: 19 residues. The CDR3 bases are TGTGCCAGCAGCTTAGGTGAGGGGACTAGCGGGGGAAGCTCCTACGAGCAGTACTTC. Protein sequence: CASSLGEGTSGGSSYEQYF.

This clone was counted between two and nine times. The V gene is TRBV6-6, the J gene TRBJ1-1; D is possibly TRBD1 (6 bases). CDR1 and CDR2 (germline): MNHNY, SVGAGI (reference sequence). V gave up 7 bases and J gave up 0 bases, with 15 bases separating them. This CDR3 comprises 15 residues. The CDR3 here is CASTPFRTVNTEAFF. As DNA, the CDR3 is TGTGCCAGCACGCCTTTCCGGACAGTGAACACTGAAGCTTTCTTT.

The V gene is TRBV29-1, the J gene TRBJ2-1; 7 bases agree with TRBD2. Germline V lookup: CDR1 SQVTM, CDR2 ANQGSEA. V was pared by 1 base and J by 9 bases, with 9 bases of the junction left unmatched. The CDR3 covers 14 residues. The CDR3, as DNA: TGCAGCGTTGAAGGCGGGACCGGGGGGAGTGAGCAGTTCTTC. Protein sequence: CSVEGGTGGSEQFF.

CDR3 DNA: TGTGCCAGCAGCCCACGGGATTTCCAGACCGGGGAGCTGTTTTTT. Translating gives CASSPRDFQTGELFF. This chain connects TRBV7-9 to TRBJ2-2, with a weak D call TRBD2 (5 bases). Germline CDR1 SEHNR, CDR2 FQNEAQ (reference sequence). Trimming took 5 bases from V and 5 from J, leaving 15 bases between them. This CDR3 comprises 15 residues.

The gene calls are TRBV12-5 and TRBJ2-1; weak D call: TRBD1 (5 bases). CDR3 length: 15 residues. Germline CDR1 LGHNT, CDR2 FRNRAP. CDR3 coding DNA: TGTGCCACTGCTACTACAGGCAGTTCCTACAATGAGCAGTTCTTC. It translates to CATATTGSSYNEQFF.

The chain carries TRBV18 and TRBJ2-3; maybe TRBD1 (5 bases). CDR3 size: 21 residues. The V end was cut by 0 bases, the J end by 2 bases, with 27 bases between. Germline V gene sequence: CDR1 KGHSH, CDR2 LQKENI. This CDR3 reads CASSPPNHGGRAYRDTDTQYF. The CDR3 DNA reads TGTGCCAGCTCACCACCGAATCATGGCGGCAGGGCTTATAGAGACACAGATACGCAGTATTTT.

This clone was recorded once. This chain connects TRBV29-1 to TRBJ1-2; D gene ambiguous. Germline V lookup: CDR1 SQVTM, CDR2 ANQGSEA. This CDR3 region has 13 residues. Trimming removed 2 bases from V and 7 bases from J, with 14 bases in between. The CDR3 bases are TGCAGCGTTGAATCCGGGAATAGACGTGGCTACACCTTC. Translating gives CSVESGNRRGYTF.

J is TRBJ2-2 and V is TRBV7-9; 8 nucleotides match TRBD2. The V gene end was trimmed by 7 bases and the J gene end by 4 bases; junction bases not matched to a gene: 8. The CDR3 consists of 15 residues. Germline V lookup: CDR1 SEHNR, CDR2 FQNEAQ (reference sequence). DNA for the CDR3: TGTGCCAGCACCATCGGGGGGGAGAGCACCGGGGAGCTGTTTTTT. This gives the protein CASTIGGESTGELFF.

As for this clone: One end of the junction varies from germline; a read error may be responsible. V usage is TRBV7-2 and J usage is TRBJ1-1; possible D gene TRBD1, 6 bases. Per germline, CDR1 SGHTA and CDR2 FQGNSA. The CDR3 contains 13 residues. The CDR3 loop reads CASSQGWVTGAFF. The CDR3 DNA sequence: TGTGCCAGCAGTCAGGGGTGGGTCACTGGAGCTTTCTTT. The full variable domain, completed using reference TRBV7-2 and TRBJ1-1, is GAGVSQSPSNKVTEKGKDVELRCDPISGHTALYWYRQSLGQGLEFLIYFQGNSAPDKSGLPSDRFSAERTGGSVSTLTIQRTQQEDSAVYLCASSQGWVTGAFFGQGTRLTVV.

The chain links TRBV13 to TRBJ1-6, with 8 bases aligning to TRBD1. The CDR3 length is 16 residues. Trimming at V came to 5 bases and at J to 11 bases, leaving 14 bases not matched to a gene. Germline V gives CDR1 PRHDT, CDR2 FYEKMQ (reference sequence). CDR3 bases: TGTGCCAGCAGCCTAGATACAGGGGGAGGCAAGACACCCCTCCACTTT. Translating it yields CASSLDTGGGKTPLHF. Filled out from reference TRBV13 and TRBJ1-6, the complete variable domain reads AAGVIQSPRHLIKEKRETATLKCYPIPRHDTVYWYQQGPGQDPQFLISFYEKMQSDKGSIPDRFSAQQFSDYHSELNMSSLELGDSALYFCASSLDTGGGKTPLHFGNGTRLTVT.

On this clone itself: This specimen includes other DNA sequences encoding the same CDR3. J is TRBJ2-6 and V is TRBV5-1; 8 bases align to TRBD1. Trimming took 4 bases from V and 0 from J; bases not matched to a gene: 3. This CDR3 is 16 amino acids long. Germline V lookup: CDR1 SGHRS, CDR2 YFSETQ. CDR3 sequence: CASSRDRGSGANVLTF. The CDR3 nucleotides read TGCGCCAGCAGCCGAGACAGGGGCTCTGGGGCCAACGTCCTGACTTTC. Full variable domain (remainder filled in from reference TRBV5-1 and TRBJ2-6): KAGVTQTPRYLIKTRGQQVTLSCSPISGHRSVSWYQQTPGQGLQFLFEYFSETQRNKGNFPGRFSGRQFSNSRSEMNVSTLELGDSALYLCASSRDRGSGANVLTFGAGSRLTVL.

The V and J genes are TRBV15 and TRBJ2-3; D is unresolved. The V end lost 2 bases, the J end lost 4 bases, and 13 bases lay between the germline ends. The CDR3 extends over 15 amino acids. Germline lookup yields CDR1 LNHNV and CDR2 YYDKDF (reference sequence). The CDR3 sequence: CATSRYSNLPDTQYF. The CDR3 nucleotides read TGTGCCACCAGCAGATACTCTAACCTACCAGATACGCAGTATTTT.

This chain links TRBV10-3 with TRBJ2-5; 7 bases map to TRBD2. J was trimmed by 2 bases and V by 4 bases; bases with no gene match: 1. Germline V gives CDR1 ENHRY, CDR2 SYGVKD. The CDR3 is 13 amino acids. CDR3 sequence (DNA): TGTGCCATCAGTGGGGGGGGACAAGAGACCCAGTACTTC. Encoded protein: CAISGGGQETQYF.

This clone was seen just once. The V and J genes are TRBV7-9 and TRBJ1-4, with a tentative D call TRBD1 (6 bases). The germline V and J ends were trimmed by 5 bases and 5 bases, with 15 bases remaining between them. Germline CDR1 reads SEHNR; CDR2 reads FQNEAQ (reference sequence). The CDR3 has 15 residues. The CDR3 sequence is CASSPPGQSNEKLFF. The CDR3 DNA sequence: TGTGCCAGCAGCCCCCCCGGACAGTCAAATGAAAAACTGTTTTTT.

A note on this clone: Other DNA sequences of this sample code for an identical CDR3. The rearrangement links TRBV2 to TRBJ2-2; D is perhaps TRBD1 (6 bases). V was cut by 4 bases and J by 4 bases, with 7 bases left in between. The CDR3 has 13 residues. Germline CDR1 SNHLY, CDR2 FYNNEI. CDR3 sequence: CASSVQGTGELFF. The CDR3 DNA sequence: TGTGCCAGCAGTGTACAGGGCACCGGGGAGCTGTTTTTT.

This clone has a single count. The chain uses TRBV5-1 and TRBJ1-6; 8 nucleotides match TRBD1. Trimming removed 0 bases from V and 8 bases from J; junction bases left unmatched: 4. CDR3 size: 15 residues. Germline assignment: CDR1 SGHRS and CDR2 YFSETQ. The CDR3 DNA sequence: TGCGCCAGCAGCTTGGGGGGGACAGGCCATTCACCCCTCCACTTT. Protein: CASSLGGTGHSPLHF.

The chain couples TRBV12-5 to TRBJ2-1, with D possibly being TRBD2 (5 bases). CDR1 is LGHNT, CDR2 FRNRAP, per germline. CDR3 length equals 13 residues. V was trimmed by 4 bases and J by 10 bases, leaving 14 bases between them. CDR3 in DNA: TGTGCTAGTGGTTCCCCCTCCGGGATCGAGCAGTTCTTC. Its protein is CASGSPSGIEQFF.

This rearrangement joins TRBV7-9 to TRBJ2-7; D may be TRBD1 (6 bases). Germline CDR1 is SEHNR and CDR2 is FQNEAQ (reference sequence). The CDR3 covers 15 residues. Between the trimmed V and J ends, which lost 3 bases and 6 bases, there was a span of 18 bases. The CDR3 sequence is CASSLAGAPTREQYF. CDR3 DNA: TGTGCCAGCAGCTTGGCAGGGGCGCCAACCCGCGAGCAGTACTTC.